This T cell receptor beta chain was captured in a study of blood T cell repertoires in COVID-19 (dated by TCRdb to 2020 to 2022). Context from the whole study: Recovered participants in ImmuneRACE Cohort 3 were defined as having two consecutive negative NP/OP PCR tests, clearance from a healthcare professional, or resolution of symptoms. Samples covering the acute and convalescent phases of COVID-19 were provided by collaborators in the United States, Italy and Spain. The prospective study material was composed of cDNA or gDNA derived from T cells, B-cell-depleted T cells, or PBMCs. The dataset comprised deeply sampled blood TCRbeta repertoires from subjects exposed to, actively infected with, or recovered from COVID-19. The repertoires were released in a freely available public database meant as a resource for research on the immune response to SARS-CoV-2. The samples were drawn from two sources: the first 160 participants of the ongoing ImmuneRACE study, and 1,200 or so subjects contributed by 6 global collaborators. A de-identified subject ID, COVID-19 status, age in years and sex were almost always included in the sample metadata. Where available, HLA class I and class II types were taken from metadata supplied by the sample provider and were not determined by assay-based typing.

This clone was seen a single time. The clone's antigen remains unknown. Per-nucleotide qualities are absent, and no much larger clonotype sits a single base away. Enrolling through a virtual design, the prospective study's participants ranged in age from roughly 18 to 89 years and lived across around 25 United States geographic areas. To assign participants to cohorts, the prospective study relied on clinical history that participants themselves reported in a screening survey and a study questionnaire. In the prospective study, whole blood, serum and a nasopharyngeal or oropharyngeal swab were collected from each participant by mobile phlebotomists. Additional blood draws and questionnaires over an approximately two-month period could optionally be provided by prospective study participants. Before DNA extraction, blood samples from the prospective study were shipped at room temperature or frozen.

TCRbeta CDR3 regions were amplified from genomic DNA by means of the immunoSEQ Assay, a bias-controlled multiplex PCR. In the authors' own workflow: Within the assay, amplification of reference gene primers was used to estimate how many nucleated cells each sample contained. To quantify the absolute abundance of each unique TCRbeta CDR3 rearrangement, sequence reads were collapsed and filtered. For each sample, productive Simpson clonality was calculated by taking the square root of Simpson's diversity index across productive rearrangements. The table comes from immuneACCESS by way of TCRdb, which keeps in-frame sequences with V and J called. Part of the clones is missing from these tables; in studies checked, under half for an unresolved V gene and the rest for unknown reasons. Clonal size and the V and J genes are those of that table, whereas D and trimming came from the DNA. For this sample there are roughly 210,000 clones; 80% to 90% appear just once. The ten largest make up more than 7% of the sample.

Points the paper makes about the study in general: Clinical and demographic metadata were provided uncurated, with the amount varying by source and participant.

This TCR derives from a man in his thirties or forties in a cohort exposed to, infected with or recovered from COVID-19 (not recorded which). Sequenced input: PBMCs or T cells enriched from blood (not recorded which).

The sequenced DNA is TGCGCCAGCAGCCAAGAGAGGACAGGGGGCACCGGGGAGCTGTTTTTT. Its coded protein is CASSQERTGGTGELFF. Rearrangement joined TRBV4-1 to TRBJ2-2; 10 nucleotides in the junction match TRBD1. Sequences MGHRA (CDR1) and YSYEKL (CDR2) are obtained from the germline V gene. Its CDR3 holds 16 amino acids, cysteine through phenylalanine. Left in the record is the CDR3 DNA by itself, 48 bases read in frame from the first base. At the junction V is shortened by 0 bases and J by 4 bases; bases outside the gene matches: 2.